This is a list of T cell receptor beta chains from one sample in a study of regulatory T cells in long-lasting Graves disease. Via MiXCR, TCRdb re-called the multiplex PCR reads, giving one row per CDR3 protein. The table has around 300,000 distinct CDR3 sequences, more than 20% seen once; the top ten hold more than 50%. The source material was peripheral blood mononuclear cells (PBMCs), sampled when the disease was refractory, from a patient treated with antithyroid drugs. The origin of the receptors is a female donor with Graves disease. CDR3s include the opening cysteine and the closing phenylalanine or tryptophan. D genes are given only for firm matches. A clone size is listed for some rows: how often the clone was seen (once, few, many), or a class if it is expanded.

>.|few|TRBV11-2|TRBJ2-5
CASSSPRVKTQYF
TGTGCCAGCAGCTCCCCGAGGGTGAAGACCCAGTACTTC
>.|many|TRBV6-2/TRBV6-3|TRBJ2-5
CASSLSNPPGGPGETQYF
TGTGCCAGCAGTTTAAGTAATCCGCCTGGGGGTCCTGGAGAGACCCAGTACTTC
>.|many|TRBV28|TRBJ1-1
CATKTRIVNTEAFF
TGTGCCACCAAGACCCGAATTGTGAACACTGAAGCTTTCTTT
>TRBD1|.|TRBV7-3|TRBJ2-5
CASSLGTGEEETQYF
TGTGCCAGCAGCCTTGGGACAGGGGAAGAGGAGACCCAGTACTTC
>.|many|TRBV7-2|TRBJ2-1
CASSLWGINEQFF
TGTGCCAGCAGCTTATGGGGTATCAATGAGCAGTTCTTC
>.|.|TRBV5-6|TRBJ2-5
CASSLMPQETQYF
TGTGCCAGCAGCTTGATGCCACAAGAGACCCAGTACTTC
>.|.|TRBV27|TRBJ2-7
CASSLSRGDEQYF
TGTGCCAGCAGTTTATCTCGTGGGGACGAGCAGTACTTC
>.|few|TRBV5-1|TRBJ1-1
CASSLVATENTEAFF
TGCGCCAGCAGCTTGGTTGCAACTGAGAACACTGAAGCTTTCTTT
>.|.|TRBV4-3|TRBJ1-2
CASSQGAERGHYGYTF
TGCGCCAGCAGCCAGGGAGCTGAGAGGGGACACTATGGCTACACCTTC
>.|.|TRBV11-2|TRBJ1-6
CASSQVEGVSSLHF
TGTGCCAGCAGTCAAGTCGAAGGGGTATCATCCCTCCACTTT
>TRBD1|many|TRBV2|TRBJ1-1
CASSDPTGQDTEAFF
TGTGCCAGCAGTGACCCGACAGGGCAGGACACTGAAGCTTTCTTT
>.|.|TRBV7-2|TRBJ2-5
CASSLDLGEPETQYF
TGTGCCAGCAGCTTAGATTTGGGGGAGCCAGAGACCCAGTACTTC
>TRBD2|many|TRBV12-3/TRBV12-4|TRBJ2-7
CASSDVGLASYEQYF
TGTGCCAGCAGTGACGTCGGACTAGCCTCCTACGAGCAGTACTTC
>.|few|TRBV10-3|TRBJ1-5
CAISVGENQPQHF
TGTGCCATCAGTGTGGGGGAGAATCAGCCCCAGCATTTT
>.|.|TRBV28|TRBJ2-1
CASSLKRRSSYNEQFF
TGTGCCAGCAGTTTAAAGAGGAGGAGCTCCTACAATGAGCAGTTCTTC
>.|many|TRBV28|TRBJ1-5
CASSIQKPRALNQPQHF
TGTGCCAGCAGTATACAAAAACCCCGGGCACTCAATCAGCCCCAGCATTTT